This T cell receptor (beta chain) appears in the sequencing data of a study of cytomegalovirus exposure and HLA in healthy donors. Study-wide points: The investigators catalogued about 170 TCR beta chains as cytomegalovirus-associated.

Deletions cut 0 bases from V and 3 bases from J, with 17 bases between. The germline gives CDR1 GTSNPN, CDR2 SVGIG (reference sequence). The CDR3 extends over 16 amino acids. Only in-frame clones appear in the TCRdb table, and some are missing; sequencing was by immunoSEQ multiplex PCR. The sample consists of about 240,000 clones, roughly 86% of them appearing once. Regarding this clone: The antigen remains unidentified.

The receptor was derived from a woman aged 25 to 39 in good health and CMV-seropositive. The chain combines TRBV30 with TRBJ2-5; no clear D. The source material was PBMCs. The CDR3 region has the DNA TGTGCCTGGAGTGTAGGAGCCGCGAGCGATGAAGAGACCCAGTACTTC. Amino acid sequence: CAWSVGAASDEETQYF.